These T cell receptor beta chains were read from a single sample in a study of blood T cell repertoires in COVID-19. Profiled with immunoSEQ multiplex PCR; TCRdb holds only in-frame clones, not every one. The sample shows under 250,000 clones, 89% of them seen only once. Sequencing was done on a sample of peripheral blood. These receptors all come from a man between 60 and 75 years old who had recovered from COVID-19. Each CDR3 is given with its conserved first and last residue. Each record gives: CDR3 protein, CDR3 DNA, D gene, J gene, V gene, clone size. The D gene is left open where the match is weak. A clone size is listed for some rows: how often the clone was seen (once, few, many), or a class if it is expanded.

CDR3aa: CATNDRDRGNEKLFF; CDR3nt: TGTGCCACCAACGATAGGGACAGGGGTAATGAAAAACTGTTTTTT; d_gene: TRBD1; j_gene: TRBJ1-4; v_gene: TRBV15; abundance: NA
CDR3aa: CASSPTSGRVNEQYF; CDR3nt: TGTGCCAGCTCCCCGACTAGCGGGAGAGTCAACGAGCAGTACTTC; d_gene: TRBD2; j_gene: TRBJ2-7; v_gene: TRBV18; abundance: NA
CDR3aa: CASSGQSSEQYF; CDR3nt: TGTGCCAGCAGTGGACAGTCGTCCGAGCAGTACTTC; d_gene: NA; j_gene: TRBJ2-7; v_gene: TRBV2; abundance: NA
CDR3aa: CASSYLSSNEQFF; CDR3nt: TGTGCCAGCAGTTACTTGAGTTCGAATGAGCAGTTCTTC; d_gene: NA; j_gene: TRBJ2-1; v_gene: TRBV6-2/TRBV6-3; abundance: NA
CDR3aa: CATFRGEGVILYEQYF; CDR3nt: TGTGCCACCTTTCGGGGGGAAGGGGTGATCCTCTACGAGCAGTACTTC; d_gene: TRBD2; j_gene: TRBJ2-7; v_gene: TRBV24-1; abundance: NA
CDR3aa: CASSPSRDSLPRDEQFF; CDR3nt: TGTGCCAGCTCACCATCCCGGGACAGTCTACCGAGGGATGAGCAGTTCTTC; d_gene: TRBD1; j_gene: TRBJ2-1; v_gene: TRBV18; abundance: NA
CDR3aa: CASVGLARNTGELFF; CDR3nt: TGTGCCAGCGTGGGACTAGCGAGAAACACCGGGGAGCTGTTTTTT; d_gene: TRBD2; j_gene: TRBJ2-2; v_gene: TRBV2; abundance: NA
CDR3aa: CASSRLAGGGDTQYF; CDR3nt: TGTGCCAGCAGTCGCCTAGCGGGGGGAGGAGATACGCAGTATTTT; d_gene: TRBD2; j_gene: TRBJ2-3; v_gene: TRBV6-5; abundance: once
CDR3aa: CASSQVYGGGETQYF; CDR3nt: TGTGCCAGCAGCCAAGTGTACGGCGGAGGGGAGACCCAGTACTTC; d_gene: NA; j_gene: TRBJ2-5; v_gene: TRBV4-2; abundance: NA
CDR3aa: CASRPEGAGTQYF; CDR3nt: TGTGCCAGCAGACCAGAGGGGGCGGGGACCCAGTACTTC; d_gene: TRBD1; j_gene: TRBJ2-5; v_gene: TRBV6-5; abundance: NA
CDR3aa: CASSLDRGNYGYTF; CDR3nt: TGTGCCAGTAGTTTGGACAGGGGAAACTATGGCTACACCTTC; d_gene: TRBD1; j_gene: TRBJ1-2; v_gene: TRBV19; abundance: NA
CDR3aa: CASSIDPPRIGGPNEQFF; CDR3nt: TGTGCCAGTAGTATCGACCCGCCCCGCATCGGAGGGCCGAATGAGCAGTTCTTC; d_gene: NA; j_gene: TRBJ2-1; v_gene: TRBV19; abundance: NA
CDR3aa: CASILDRFSTEAFF; CDR3nt: TGTGCCAGCATCCTCGACAGGTTTTCCACTGAAGCTTTCTTT; d_gene: NA; j_gene: TRBJ1-1; v_gene: TRBV2; abundance: NA
CDR3aa: CASSIQRRGGLNEQFF; CDR3nt: TGTGCCAGTAGTATCCAAAGACGGGGGGGCCTCAATGAGCAGTTCTTC; d_gene: TRBD2; j_gene: TRBJ2-1; v_gene: TRBV19; abundance: once
CDR3aa: CAWRAAQWNTGELFF; CDR3nt: TGTGCCTGGAGAGCGGCTCAGTGGAACACCGGGGAGCTGTTTTTT; d_gene: NA; j_gene: TRBJ2-2; v_gene: TRBV30; abundance: NA
CDR3aa: CATSIRTGQGYTF; CDR3nt: TGTGCCACCAGCATACGGACAGGGCAGGGCTACACCTTC; d_gene: TRBD1; j_gene: TRBJ1-2; v_gene: TRBV15; abundance: many
CDR3aa: CASRNSGESSYEQYF; CDR3nt: TGTGCCAGCAGAAATAGCGGGGAGAGCTCCTACGAGCAGTACTTC; d_gene: TRBD2; j_gene: TRBJ2-7; v_gene: TRBV6-5; abundance: NA
CDR3aa: CATSPGVAGLREQFF; CDR3nt: TGTGCCACCAGCCCCGGGGTAGCGGGATTGCGTGAGCAGTTCTTC; d_gene: TRBD2; j_gene: TRBJ2-1; v_gene: TRBV24-1; abundance: once
CDR3aa: CASSPDRDAGYTF; CDR3nt: TGTGCCAGCTCACCGGACAGGGACGCCGGCTACACCTTC; d_gene: TRBD1; j_gene: TRBJ1-2; v_gene: TRBV18; abundance: NA
CDR3aa: CASRGGRVVGEQFF; CDR3nt: TGTGCCAGCCGGGGCGGGAGGGTGGTCGGTGAGCAGTTCTTC; d_gene: TRBD2; j_gene: TRBJ2-1; v_gene: TRBV28; abundance: few
CDR3aa: CASVLLRGGREDTQYF; CDR3nt: TGTGCCAGCGTCCTGTTACGGGGGGGCCGCGAGGATACGCAGTATTTT; d_gene: TRBD2; j_gene: TRBJ2-3; v_gene: TRBV7-9; abundance: NA
CDR3aa: CASSGDIQPQHF; CDR3nt: TGTGCCAGCAGTGGGGACATCCAGCCCCAGCATTTT; d_gene: NA; j_gene: TRBJ1-5; v_gene: TRBV2; abundance: NA
CDR3aa: CASSFLSDQPQHF; CDR3nt: TGTGCCAGCAGTTTCCTCTCGGATCAGCCCCAGCATTTT; d_gene: NA; j_gene: TRBJ1-5; v_gene: TRBV27; abundance: few
CDR3aa: CASSPRQGAGEAFF; CDR3nt: TGTGCCAGCAGCCCCCGACAGGGGGCCGGTGAAGCTTTCTTT; d_gene: TRBD1; j_gene: TRBJ1-1; v_gene: TRBV7-6; abundance: NA
CDR3aa: CASSYSVSGQGGLNTEAFF; CDR3nt: TGTGCCAGCAGTTACTCGGTATCTGGGCAGGGCGGATTGAACACTGAAGCTTTCTTT; d_gene: NA; j_gene: TRBJ1-1; v_gene: TRBV6-2/TRBV6-3; abundance: NA
CDR3aa: CASRRGQSDQPQHF; CDR3nt: TGTGCCAGCAGACGGGGACAGAGTGATCAGCCCCAGCATTTT; d_gene: TRBD1; j_gene: TRBJ1-5; v_gene: TRBV27; abundance: NA
CDR3aa: CASSLALADLRNEQFF; CDR3nt: TGTGCCAGCAGCTTAGCGCTAGCGGACCTGAGGAATGAGCAGTTCTTC; d_gene: TRBD2; j_gene: TRBJ2-1; v_gene: TRBV7-2; abundance: NA
CDR3aa: CASSPQGGEPSYEQYF; CDR3nt: TGTGCCAGCAGCCCACAGGGAGGGGAACCCTCCTACGAGCAGTACTTC; d_gene: NA; j_gene: TRBJ2-7; v_gene: TRBV9; abundance: once
CDR3aa: CASSRGGDTQYF; CDR3nt: TGTGCCAGCTCACGCGGGGGAGATACGCAGTATTTT; d_gene: TRBD2; j_gene: TRBJ2-3; v_gene: TRBV18; abundance: NA
CDR3aa: CASSRGGALREQYF; CDR3nt: TGTGCCAGTAGCCGGGGGGGAGCACTACGAGAGCAGTACTTC; d_gene: TRBD2; j_gene: TRBJ2-7; v_gene: TRBV19; abundance: NA
CDR3aa: CASRAAGGFEVDF; CDR3nt: TGTGCCAGCAGGGCAGCGGGGGGTTTTGAGGTAGACTTC; d_gene: TRBD2; j_gene: TRBJ2-7; v_gene: TRBV6-1; abundance: NA
CDR3aa: CASSRRTSSQETQYF; CDR3nt: TGTGCCAGCAGCCGTAGGACTAGCAGCCAAGAGACCCAGTACTTC; d_gene: TRBD2; j_gene: TRBJ2-5; v_gene: TRBV27; abundance: NA
CDR3aa: CASSEHIGPTEAFF; CDR3nt: TGTGCCAGCAGTGAACATATCGGTCCTACTGAAGCTTTCTTT; d_gene: NA; j_gene: TRBJ1-1; v_gene: TRBV6-1; abundance: NA
CDR3aa: CATRGGEGIQETQYF; CDR3nt: TGTGCCACCAGAGGGGGGGAGGGGATCCAAGAGACCCAGTACTTC; d_gene: NA; j_gene: TRBJ2-5; v_gene: TRBV24-1; abundance: NA
CDR3aa: CASSLNFGQYYEQYF; CDR3nt: TGTGCCAGCAGCTTAAATTTCGGACAGTACTACGAGCAGTACTTC; d_gene: NA; j_gene: TRBJ2-7; v_gene: TRBV11-3; abundance: NA
CDR3aa: CASTRTSGDTQYF; CDR3nt: TGCGCCAGCACCCGGACTAGCGGGGATACGCAGTATTTT; d_gene: TRBD2; j_gene: TRBJ2-3; v_gene: TRBV5-1; abundance: NA
CDR3aa: CASSSPDRGNYGYTF; CDR3nt: TGTGCCAGCAGTTCCCCTGACAGGGGAAACTATGGCTACACCTTC; d_gene: TRBD1; j_gene: TRBJ1-2; v_gene: TRBV27; abundance: NA